These 10 T cell receptor beta chains originate from one sample sequenced in a study of metastatic and nonmetastatic thyroid tumors (dated by TCRdb to 2020 to 2022). None of the patients had been given any treatment before thyroid surgery. Library creation used PCR. The reads were generated on an Illumina HiSeq 4000. In TCRdb, the public reads were trimmed at Q25 with fastp and aligned with MiXCR, with productive beta chains retained. A total of around 8,000 clones appear in this sample, 28% of them only once. Of the sample, around two fifths is held by the ten largest clones. The sequencing sample was made of tumor tissue. These receptors were taken from a male donor with papillary thyroid cancer or a benign thyroid nodule (not recorded which). Some clones in this sample may be carry-over from other donors' samples.

This chain connects TRBV6-5 to TRBJ2-7; TRBD2 matches at 11 bases. Germline V CDR1 and CDR2: MNHEY, SVGAGI. V lost 2 bases and J lost 4; bases outside the gene matches: 7. The CDR3 covers 16 residues. This chain's CDR3 is CASSYTGVAGGYEQYF. The CDR3 region has the DNA TGTGCCAGCAGTTACACCGGGGTAGCGGGAGGGTACGAGCAGTACTTC.

This clone was detected a few times. The rearrangement uses TRBV27 and TRBJ2-1; D is possibly TRBD1 (5 bases). V was pared by 5 bases and J by 6 bases, with 11 bases between. CDR1 and CDR2 (germline): MNHEY, SMNVEV (reference sequence). CDR3 length: 13 amino acids. The CDR3 DNA is TGTGCCAGCAGTAGGCAGGGCCCCAATGAGCAGTTCTTC. Protein product: CASSRQGPNEQFF.

The gene calls are TRBV20-1 and TRBJ2-7, with 10 nucleotides matching TRBD2. Germline V gene sequence: CDR1 DFQATT, CDR2 SNEGSKA (reference sequence). The V and J ends lost 3 bases and 4 bases, in that order; junction bases with no gene match: 9. The CDR3 loop spans 15 amino acids. DNA of the CDR3: TGCAGTGCTAGGCGTCTAGCGGGGGACTCTTACGAGCAGTACTTC. It encodes CSARRLAGDSYEQYF.

The rearrangement uses TRBV27 and TRBJ2-2; 8 bases line up with TRBD1. The CDR3 has 15 residues. Unmatched junction bases numbered 5, after V lost 3 bases and J lost 5 bases. From germline, CDR1 is MNHEY and CDR2 SMNVEV (reference sequence). The CDR3 loop reads CASSFRTGITGELFF. As DNA, the CDR3 is TGTGCCAGCAGTTTTAGGACAGGGATAACCGGGGAGCTGTTTTTT.

The chain recombines TRBV24-1 with TRBJ2-3; TRBD1 matches 7 bases. Losses at the gene ends were 1 base for V and 1 base for J; bases not matched to a gene: 1. CDR1 KGHDR and CDR2 SFDVKD come from the germline V gene. CDR3 size: 15 residues. The CDR3 bases are TGTGCCACCAGTGATTTTGGACAGGGCACAGATACGCAGTATTTT. Its protein product is CATSDFGQGTDTQYF.

CDR3 region: CARTPPGQGYGYTF. The CDR3 DNA is TGTGCCCGGACCCCCCCGGGACAGGGCTATGGCTACACCTTC. The rearrangement links TRBV30 to TRBJ1-2, with 9 bases identical to TRBD1. CDR1 GTSNPN and CDR2 SVGIG come from the germline V gene (reference sequence). This CDR3 has 14 amino acids. V trimming: 8 bases; J trimming: 4 bases; junction bases outside the gene matches: 11.

There are many counts of this clone. The V gene is TRBV2, the J gene TRBJ2-1, with TRBD2 identical over 9 bases. This CDR3 region has 17 residues. Losses at the gene ends were 4 bases for V and 0 bases for J; bases not matched to a gene: 7. CDR1 is SNHLY and CDR2 is FYNNEI in the germline V gene. This chain's CDR3 is CASSVEREESSYNEQFF. DNA for the CDR3: TGTGCCAGCAGTGTAGAGCGGGAGGAAAGCTCCTACAATGAGCAGTTCTTC.

The V and J genes are TRBV5-1 and TRBJ1-1; D unresolved. V lost 4 bases and J lost 6, with 13 bases in between. Per the germline V gene, CDR1 is SGHRS and CDR2 is YFSETQ. CDR3 length: 13 amino acids. CDR3: CASSPLGGSEAFF. CDR3 nucleotide sequence: TGCGCCAGCAGCCCCTTGGGAGGGTCTGAAGCTTTCTTT. Using reference TRBV5-1 and TRBJ1-1 for the parts outside the CDR3, the full variable domain is KAGVTQTPRYLIKTRGQQVTLSCSPISGHRSVSWYQQTPGQGLQFLFEYFSETQRNKGNFPGRFSGRQFSNSRSEMNVSTLELGDSALYLCASSPLGGSEAFFGQGTRLTVV.

This clone occurred once. The chain links TRBV4-1 to TRBJ2-7, with no clear D. V lost 0 bases to trimming and J lost 0 bases, with 9 bases between them. CDR1 and CDR2 (germline): MGHRA, YSYEKL. The CDR3 runs to 15 residues. The chain's CDR3 is CASSQDQVNSYEQYF. The DNA of the CDR3 is TGCGCCAGCAGCCAAGACCAAGTGAACTCCTACGAGCAGTACTTC.

This clone was detected ten times or more. This could be a read error, since a much larger clone is one nucleotide away. This chain links TRBV6-1 with TRBJ1-5; TRBD1 might be the D (6 bases). Germline CDR1 and CDR2: MNHNS and SASEGT. V gave up 6 bases and J gave up 5 bases, with 17 bases separating them. The CDR3 is made up of 15 amino acids. For the CDR3, the DNA is TGTGCCAGCAGCTCAACCCGGGCAGGGGATCAGCCCCAGCATTTT. Its protein is CASSSTRAGDQPQHF.